This T cell receptor (beta chain) came from a study of T cell changes during pregnancy in multiple sclerosis (dated by TCRdb to the late 2010s). Concerning the study at large: The study examined how the T cell repertoire changed over the course of pregnancy in women with multiple sclerosis.

V trim: 8 bases; J trim: 8 bases; unmatched bases: 3. Reading the germline V gene gives CDR1 SNHLY and CDR2 FYNNEI. The cysteine opens and the phenylalanine closes a CDR3 of 13 amino acids. Only the CDR3 region is kept as DNA, spanning 39 bases read in frame from base 1. Worth noting for this clone: The target of this receptor is not known. Per-base quality was not reported, and no clone a single base away is much larger than it.

The library was obtained by the immunoSEQ multiplex PCR assay. TCRdb took over this immuneACCESS table, retaining in-frame rearrangements with V and J assigned. Such tables are incomplete; in checked studies, under half of the missing clones stem from an unresolved V gene, and the remainder is unexplained. Recorded for this sample are tens of thousands of clones; roughly 93% of them occurred a single time. Roughly 1.3% of the sample lies in the top ten. The specimen comprised peripheral blood, sampled in the third trimester of pregnancy. The sequence links TRBV2 to TRBJ2-3; TRBD2 matches 14 bases in the middle. The TCR was taken from a female donor with multiple sclerosis, enrolled in a pregnancy study. The CDR3 region reads CASRLAGGATQYF. The base sequence is TGTGCCAGCCGACTAGCGGGGGGGGCTACGCAGTATTTT.